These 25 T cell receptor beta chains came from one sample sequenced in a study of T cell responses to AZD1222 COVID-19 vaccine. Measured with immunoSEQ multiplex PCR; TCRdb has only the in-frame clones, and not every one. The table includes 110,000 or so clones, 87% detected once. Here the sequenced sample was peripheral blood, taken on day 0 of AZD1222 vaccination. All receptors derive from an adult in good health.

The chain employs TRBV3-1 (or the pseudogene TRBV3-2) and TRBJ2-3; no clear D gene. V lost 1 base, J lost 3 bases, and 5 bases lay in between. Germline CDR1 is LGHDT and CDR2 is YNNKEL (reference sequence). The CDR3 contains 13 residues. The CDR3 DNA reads TGTGCCAGCAGCCAAGCGTGGACAGATACGCAGTATTTT. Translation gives CASSQAWTDTQYF.

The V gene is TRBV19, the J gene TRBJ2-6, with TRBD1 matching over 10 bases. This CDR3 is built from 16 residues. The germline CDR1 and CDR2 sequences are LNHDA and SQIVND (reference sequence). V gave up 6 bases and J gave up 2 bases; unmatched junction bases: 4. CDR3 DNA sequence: TGTGCCAGTAGGCGACAGGGGGCTACTGGGGCCAACGTCCTGACTTTC. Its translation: CASRRQGATGANVLTF.

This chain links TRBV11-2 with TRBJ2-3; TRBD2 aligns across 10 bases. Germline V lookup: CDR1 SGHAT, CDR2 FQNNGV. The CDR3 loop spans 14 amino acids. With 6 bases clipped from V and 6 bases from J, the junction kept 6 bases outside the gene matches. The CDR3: CASSSTSGADTQYF. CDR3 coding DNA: TGTGCCAGCAGTTCCACTAGCGGGGCGGATACGCAGTATTTT.

In nucleotides, the CDR3 is TGTGCCAGCAGCCGGGGGCGGGGAAACTATGGCTACACCTTC. This encodes CASSRGRGNYGYTF. The J gene is TRBJ1-2, the V gene TRBV7-2; a weak D match, TRBD1 (6 bases). V was trimmed by 5 bases and J by 2 bases, leaving 12 bases between them. The CDR3 loop spans 14 amino acids. CDR1 and CDR2 from the germline V gene are SGHTA and FQGNSA. Full variable domain (rest looked up from reference TRBV7-2 and TRBJ1-2): GAGVSQSPSNKVTEKGKDVELRCDPISGHTALYWYRQSLGQGLEFLIYFQGNSAPDKSGLPSDRFSAERTGGSVSTLTIQRTQQEDSAVYLCASSRGRGNYGYTFGSGTRLTVV.

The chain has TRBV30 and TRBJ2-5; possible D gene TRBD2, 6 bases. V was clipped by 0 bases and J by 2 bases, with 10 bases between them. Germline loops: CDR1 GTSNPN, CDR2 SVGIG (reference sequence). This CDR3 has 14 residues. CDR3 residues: CAWSVGRPQETQYF. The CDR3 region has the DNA TGTGCCTGGAGTGTTGGGAGGCCACAAGAGACCCAGTACTTC.

The CDR3, as DNA: TGTGCTAGTGGTTATTCTGGGGGCACCGGGGAGCTGTTTTTT. The encoded protein is CASGYSGGTGELFF. The chain is built from TRBV12-5 and TRBJ2-2; D might be TRBD1 or TRBD2, each matching 5 bases. V gave up 4 bases and J gave up 4 bases, with 10 bases separating them. The CDR3 sequence is 14 residues long. Germline loops: CDR1 LGHNT, CDR2 FRNRAP.

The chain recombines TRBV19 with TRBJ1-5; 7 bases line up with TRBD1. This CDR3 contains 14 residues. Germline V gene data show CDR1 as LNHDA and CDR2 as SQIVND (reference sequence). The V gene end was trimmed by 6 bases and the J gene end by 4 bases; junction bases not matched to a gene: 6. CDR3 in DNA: TGTGCCAGTAGCCCGACAGGGTTGAATCAGCCCCAGCATTTT. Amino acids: CASSPTGLNQPQHF. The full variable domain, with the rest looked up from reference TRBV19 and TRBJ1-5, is DGGITQSPKYLFRKEGQNVTLSCEQNLNHDAMYWYRQDPGQGLRLIYYSQIVNDFQKGDIAEGYSVSREKKESFPLTVTSAQKNPTAFYLCASSPTGLNQPQHFGDGTRLSIL.

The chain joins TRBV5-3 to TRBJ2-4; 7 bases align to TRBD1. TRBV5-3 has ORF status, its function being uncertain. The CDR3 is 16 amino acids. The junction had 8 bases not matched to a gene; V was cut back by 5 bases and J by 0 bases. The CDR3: CARRQQGDLAKNIQYF. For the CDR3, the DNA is TGTGCCAGAAGGCAGCAGGGGGACCTAGCCAAAAACATTCAGTACTTC.

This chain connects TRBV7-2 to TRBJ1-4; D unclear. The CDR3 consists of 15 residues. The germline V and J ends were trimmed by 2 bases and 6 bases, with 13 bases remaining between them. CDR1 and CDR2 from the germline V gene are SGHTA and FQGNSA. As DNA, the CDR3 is TGTGCCAGCAGCTTAATGTTGAGCGACTATGAAAAACTGTTTTTT. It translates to CASSLMLSDYEKLFF.

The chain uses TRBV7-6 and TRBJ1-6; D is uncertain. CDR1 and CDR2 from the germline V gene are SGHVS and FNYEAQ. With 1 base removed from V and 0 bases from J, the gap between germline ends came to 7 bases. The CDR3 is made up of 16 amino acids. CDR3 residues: CASSLGASSYNSPLHF. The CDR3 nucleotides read TGTGCCAGCAGCTTAGGGGCGAGCTCCTATAATTCACCCCTCCACTTT.

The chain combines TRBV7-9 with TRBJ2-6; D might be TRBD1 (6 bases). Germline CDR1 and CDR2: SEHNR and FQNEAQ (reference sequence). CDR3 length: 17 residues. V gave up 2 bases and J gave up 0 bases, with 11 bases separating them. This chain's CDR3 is CASSLPGAGSGANVLTF. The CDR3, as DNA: TGTGCCAGCAGCTTACCAGGGGCTGGCTCTGGGGCCAACGTCCTGACTTTC.

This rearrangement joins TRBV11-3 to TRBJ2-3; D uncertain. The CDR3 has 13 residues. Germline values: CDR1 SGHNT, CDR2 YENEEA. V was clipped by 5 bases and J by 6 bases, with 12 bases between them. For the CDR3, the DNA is TGTGCCAGCAGCCACCCGGCGACCGATACGCAGTATTTT. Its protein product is CASSHPATDTQYF.

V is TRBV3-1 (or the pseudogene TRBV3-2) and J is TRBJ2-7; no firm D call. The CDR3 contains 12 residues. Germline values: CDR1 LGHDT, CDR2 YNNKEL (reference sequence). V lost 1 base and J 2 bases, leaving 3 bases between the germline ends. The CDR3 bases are TGTGCCAGCAGCCAAGGTCCCTACGAGCAGTACTTC. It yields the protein CASSQGPYEQYF.

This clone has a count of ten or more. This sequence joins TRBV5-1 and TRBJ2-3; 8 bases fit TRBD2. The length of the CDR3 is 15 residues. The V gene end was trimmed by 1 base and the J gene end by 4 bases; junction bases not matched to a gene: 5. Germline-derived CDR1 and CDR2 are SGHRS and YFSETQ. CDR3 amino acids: CASSLYGGASDTQYF. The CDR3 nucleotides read TGCGCCAGCAGCTTGTACGGGGGGGCCTCAGATACGCAGTATTTT.

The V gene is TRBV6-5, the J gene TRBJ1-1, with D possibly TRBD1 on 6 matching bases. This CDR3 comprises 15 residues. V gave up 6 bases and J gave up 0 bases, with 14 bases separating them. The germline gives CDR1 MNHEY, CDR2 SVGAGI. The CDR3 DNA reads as TGTGCCAGCAGGGGACACCGACTTATGAACACTGAAGCTTTCTTT. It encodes CASRGHRLMNTEAFF.

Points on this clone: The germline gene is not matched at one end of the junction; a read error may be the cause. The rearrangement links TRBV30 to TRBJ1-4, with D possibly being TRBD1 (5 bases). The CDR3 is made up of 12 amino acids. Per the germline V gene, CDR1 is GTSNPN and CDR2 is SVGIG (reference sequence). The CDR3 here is CAWSVQGQLLLF. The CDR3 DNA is TGTGCCTGGAGTGTACAAGGACAACTGCTCCTTTTT.

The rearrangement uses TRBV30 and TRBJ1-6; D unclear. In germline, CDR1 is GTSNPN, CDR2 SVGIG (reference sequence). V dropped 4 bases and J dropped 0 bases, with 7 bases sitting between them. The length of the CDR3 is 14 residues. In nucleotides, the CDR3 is TGTGCCTGGATGAGGAGCTCCTATAATTCACCCCTCCACTTT. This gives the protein CAWMRSSYNSPLHF. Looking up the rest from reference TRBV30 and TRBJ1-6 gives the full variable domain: SQTIHQWPATLVQPVGSPLSLECTVEGTSNPNLYWYRQAAGRGLQLLFYSVGIGQISSEVPQNLSASRPQDRQFILSSKKLLLSDSGFYLCAWMRSSYNSPLHFGNGTRLTVT.

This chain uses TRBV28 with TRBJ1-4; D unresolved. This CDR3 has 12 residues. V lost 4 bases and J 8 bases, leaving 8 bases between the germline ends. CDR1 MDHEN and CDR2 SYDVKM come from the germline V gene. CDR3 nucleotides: TGTGCCAGCAGTTCCGTTGGAGAAAAACTGTTTTTT. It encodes CASSSVGEKLFF.

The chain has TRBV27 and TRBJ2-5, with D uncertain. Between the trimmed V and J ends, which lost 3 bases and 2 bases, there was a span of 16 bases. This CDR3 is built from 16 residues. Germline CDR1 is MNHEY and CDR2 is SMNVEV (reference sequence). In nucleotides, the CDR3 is TGTGCCAGCAGTTTCTCATCGGATCGGGTACAAGAGACCCAGTACTTC. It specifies CASSFSSDRVQETQYF.

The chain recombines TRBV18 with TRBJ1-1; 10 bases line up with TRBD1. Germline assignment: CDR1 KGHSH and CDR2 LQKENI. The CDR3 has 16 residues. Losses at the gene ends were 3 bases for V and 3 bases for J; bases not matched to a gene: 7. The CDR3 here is CASSPSGTGVYTEAFF. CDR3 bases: TGTGCCAGCTCACCGTCCGGGACAGGGGTGTACACTGAAGCTTTCTTT.

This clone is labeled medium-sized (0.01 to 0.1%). CDR3 sequence reads: CASRISRGGSTEAFF. The CDR3 coding sequence is TGTGCCAGCAGAATCTCGAGGGGGGGAAGCACTGAAGCTTTCTTT. The gene calls are TRBV11-1 and TRBJ1-1; D is possibly TRBD1 (6 bases). Trimming pared 6 bases from V and 4 bases from J, leaving 18 bases between. Germline CDR1 and CDR2: SGHAT and FQDESV (reference sequence). CDR3 length: 15 amino acids.

CDR3 amino acids: CASSRLTAGGPVYEQYF. CDR3 DNA: TGCGCCAGCAGCCGACTAACCGCGGGGGGCCCCGTCTACGAGCAGTACTTC. This rearrangement joins TRBV5-1 to TRBJ2-7; 8 positions agree with TRBD2. V shed 4 bases, J shed 3 bases, and the junction held 15 bases outside the gene matches. This CDR3 spans 17 amino acids. CDR1 and CDR2 from the germline V gene are SGHRS and YFSETQ.

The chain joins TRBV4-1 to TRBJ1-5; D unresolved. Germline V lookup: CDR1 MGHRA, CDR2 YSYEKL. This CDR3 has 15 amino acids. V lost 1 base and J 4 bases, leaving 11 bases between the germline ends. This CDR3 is CASSQVVGPNQPQHF. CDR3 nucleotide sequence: TGCGCCAGCAGCCAAGTGGTAGGTCCAAATCAGCCCCAGCATTTT.

In DNA, the CDR3 is TGTGCCAGCAGTCCTCTAGGAGACATTCAGTACTTC. It yields the protein CASSPLGDIQYF. The rearrangement uses TRBV12-3 or TRBV12-4 and TRBJ2-4; D gene unclear. The CDR3 length is 12 residues. The V gene lost 5 bases and the J gene lost 8 bases, with 10 bases spanning the gap.

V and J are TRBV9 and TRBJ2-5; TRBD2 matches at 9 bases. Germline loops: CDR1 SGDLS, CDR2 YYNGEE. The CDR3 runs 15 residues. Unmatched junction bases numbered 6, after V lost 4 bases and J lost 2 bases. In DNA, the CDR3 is TGTGCCAGCAGCACCCGCCTAGCGGGGCAAGAGACCCAGTACTTC. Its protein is CASSTRLAGQETQYF.